What follows is one T cell receptor (beta chain) and its context. The library targeted TCRbeta and was prepared with unique molecular identifiers. MiXCR was run by TCRdb on the PCR reads, yielding one entry per CDR3 protein. This sample yields 400,000 to 500,000 distinct CDR3 sequences, of which 11% are seen a single time; roughly 6% belongs to the top ten. The data belong to a study of T-cell reconstitution after alpha-beta-depleted transplantation in children. This CDR3 is 12 amino acids long. V lost 7 bases, J lost 1 base, and 11 bases lay in between. Germline CDR1 is DFQATT and CDR2 is SNEGSKA (reference sequence).

The origin of this receptor is a human donor who donated a stem cell graft to a child with acute myeloid leukemia. The V gene is TRBV20-1, the J gene TRBJ2-7, with D perhaps assigned TRBD1 or TRBD2 (5 bases each). This specimen was PBMCs from the stem cell graft donor, taken from the stem cell graft. CDR3: CSGEGISYEQYF. CDR3 nucleotide sequence: TGCAGTGGAGAGGGGATATCCTACGAGCAGTACTTC.